The rows below give T cell receptor beta chains drawn from one sample of a study of T cell responses to AZD1222 COVID-19 vaccine. Profiled with immunoSEQ multiplex PCR; TCRdb holds only in-frame clones, not every one. Of 90,000 to 95,000 clones in the sample, 70% to 90% are singletons; the top ten hold roughly 12%. Here the sequenced sample was peripheral blood, taken 28 days after the second AZD1222 dose. Receptors originate from an adult who received the AZD1222 COVID-19 vaccine. Both conserved end residues are part of each CDR3. Each record gives: V gene, J gene, CDR3 protein.

>TRBV4-2|TRBJ2-3
CASSQGDSSTDTQYF
>TRBV30|TRBJ1-1
CAWNHLAGSGTEAFF
>TRBV9|TRBJ1-6
CASSGTGPYFGSPLHF
>TRBV14|TRBJ2-1
CASSIPGADEQFF
>TRBV7-2|TRBJ1-1
CASSYIFSTEMNTEAFF
>TRBV18|TRBJ1-5
CASSPLDRQPNQPQHF
>TRBV11-3|TRBJ2-7
CASSVTQGYEQYF
>TRBV2|TRBJ2-7
CASSEERGPSYEQYF
>TRBV9|TRBJ2-2
CASSVATNGELFF
>TRBV4-2|TRBJ2-5
CASSQDTMTRGETQYF
>TRBV28|TRBJ2-1
CASSLLAQVSYNEQFF
>TRBV19|TRBJ1-6
CASSIKGVNSPLHF
>TRBV9|TRBJ1-5
CASSRGQGGFEPQHF
>TRBV7-8|TRBJ1-1
CASSFGHTNTEAFF
>TRBV5-4|TRBJ2-2
CASSFGLAGGPGGELFF
>TRBV7-9|TRBJ1-4
CASSLGPYATNEKLFF
>TRBV21-1|TRBJ2-1
CASSKECRGKYNEQFF
>TRBV5-1|TRBJ2-2
CASSAGDSLTGELFF
>TRBV2|TRBJ1-5
CASSQGGNQPQHF
>TRBV6-5|TRBJ2-1
CASTEPAGDYNEQFF
>TRBV15|TRBJ2-6
CATSSTGDSGANVLTF
>TRBV6-5|TRBJ2-1
CASSFTGGIYNEQFF
>TRBV4-2|TRBJ2-5
CASSQVFSGGNGRETQYF
>TRBV3-1/TRBV3-2|TRBJ1-2
CASSQPNYGYTF
>TRBV27|TRBJ2-2
CASSLTLDATGELFF
>TRBV11-3|TRBJ2-5
CASSLARSRSQYF
>TRBV5-1|TRBJ1-5
CASSPGAGGAGQPQHF
>TRBV29-1|TRBJ1-5
CSVAGTDLARGGNQPQHF
>TRBV2|TRBJ2-7
CASSGGPYEQYF
>TRBV4-2|TRBJ1-3
CASSQDGGNTIYF
>TRBV5-1|TRBJ2-7
CASSLITGSYEQYF
>TRBV6-5|TRBJ1-2
CASSYDPGQGAGGYTF
>TRBV19|TRBJ1-1
CASSTQYGGSEAFF
>TRBV28|TRBJ2-3
CASSRPTDTQYF
>TRBV7-9|TRBJ1-1
CASSLGLARGEATEAFF
>TRBV7-9|TRBJ2-7
CASSLAGQGLSEQYF
>TRBV27|TRBJ2-3
CASSLMGGGQTYISTDTQYF
>TRBV28|TRBJ1-1
CASSLQGWGTEAFF